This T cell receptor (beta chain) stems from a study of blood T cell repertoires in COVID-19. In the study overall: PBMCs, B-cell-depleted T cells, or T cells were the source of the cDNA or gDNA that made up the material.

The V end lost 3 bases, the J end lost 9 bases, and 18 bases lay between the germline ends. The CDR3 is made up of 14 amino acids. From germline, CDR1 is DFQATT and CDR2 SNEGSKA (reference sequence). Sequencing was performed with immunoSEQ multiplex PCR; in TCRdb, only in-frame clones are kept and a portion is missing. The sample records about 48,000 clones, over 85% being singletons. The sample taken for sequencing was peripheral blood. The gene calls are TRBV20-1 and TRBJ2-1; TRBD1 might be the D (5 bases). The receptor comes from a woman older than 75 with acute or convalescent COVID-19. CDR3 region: CSASLPGRVSEQFF. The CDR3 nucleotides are TGCAGTGCTAGTTTGCCAGGGCGTGTGAGTGAGCAGTTCTTC.